The next 17 T cell receptor beta chains were all read from a single sample in a study of PD-1 blockade in classical Hodgkin lymphoma. All the patients suffered relapse after autologous stem cell transplantation, and brentuximab vedotin exposure differed. TCRdb's table, derived via immunoSEQ multiplex PCR, lists solely in-frame clones and lacks some. The data contain roughly 41,000 clones, around 90% of them singletons. The sequencing here drew on peripheral blood mononuclear cells (PBMCs), taken before the second cycle of nivolumab. These TCRs come from a human donor with classical Hodgkin lymphoma.

This CDR3 reads CASSPPRRRLNQPQHF. The CDR3 coding sequence is TGTGCCAGCAGCCCTCCCAGGAGGAGGCTAAATCAGCCCCAGCATTTT. This sequence joins TRBV7-3 and TRBJ1-5; D is ambiguous. CDR1 and CDR2 (germline): SGHTA, FQGTGA. Trimming took 5 bases from V and 4 from J, leaving 18 bases between them. This CDR3 is 16 amino acids long.

The gene calls are TRBV28 and TRBJ2-3; D perhaps matches TRBD1 (6 bases). Germline loops: CDR1 MDHEN, CDR2 SYDVKM. V was shortened by 6 bases and J by 3 bases, with 19 bases between the two germline ends. The CDR3 runs to 16 residues. CDR3: CASRTTQGGWTDTQYF. The CDR3 DNA follows: TGTGCCAGCAGAACCACACAGGGTGGGTGGACAGATACGCAGTATTTT.

The chain links TRBV2 to TRBJ2-7, with D perhaps TRBD1 or TRBD2 (7 bases each). CDR1 and CDR2 from the germline V gene are SNHLY and FYNNEI. Trimming left V 7 bases short and J 0 bases short, with 19 bases between. The CDR3 is 16 residues long. The CDR3 DNA reads TGTGCCAGCACCGCCAGAGGGGGCGGGAGCTCCTACGAGCAGTACTTC. Protein product: CASTARGGGSSYEQYF. The full variable domain, its missing parts supplied by reference TRBV2 and TRBJ2-7, is EPEVTQTPSHQVTQMGQEVILRCVPISNHLYFYWYRQILGQKVEFLVSFYNNEISEKSEIFDDQFSVERPDGSNFTLKIRSTKLEDSAMYFCASTARGGGSSYEQYFGPGTRLTVT.

The chain links TRBV7-2 to TRBJ2-1; 9 nucleotides match TRBD2. The V segment lost 1 base and the J segment 1 base; nucleotides outside the gene matches: 2. The germline V gene encodes CDR1 SGHTA and CDR2 FQGNSA. This CDR3 is 16 amino acids long. The CDR3 is CASSLGSGSSYNEQFF. DNA for the CDR3: TGTGCCAGCAGCTTAGGTAGCGGGAGTTCCTACAATGAGCAGTTCTTC.

The chain has TRBV11-2 and TRBJ2-7; TRBD1 matches at 7 bases. This CDR3 comprises 14 residues. Germline loops: CDR1 SGHAT, CDR2 FQNNGV. V was pared by 2 bases and J by 3 bases, with 4 bases of the junction left unmatched. CDR3 residues: CASSLRDRDYEQYF. CDR3 nucleotides: TGTGCCAGCAGCTTACGGGACAGAGACTACGAGCAGTACTTC. Combining the CDR3 with reference TRBV11-2 and TRBJ2-7 gives the whole variable domain EAGVAQSPRYKIIEKRQSVAFWCNPISGHATLYWYQQILGQGPKLLIQFQNNGVVDDSQLPKDRFSAERLKGVDSTLKIQPAKLEDSAVYLCASSLRDRDYEQYFGPGTRLTVT.

J is TRBJ2-3 and V is TRBV6-1; D uncertain. CDR3 length equals 14 residues. V lost 0 bases and J 5 bases, leaving 9 bases between the germline ends. Germline V gene sequence: CDR1 MNHNS, CDR2 SASEGT. DNA for the CDR3: TGTGCCAGCAGTGAAGCGCAGTTAGGAGATACGCAGTATTTT. It codes for CASSEAQLGDTQYF.

The V and J genes are TRBV5-8 and TRBJ2-1; 14 nucleotides line up with TRBD2. The CDR3 is 16 residues long. V was pared by 3 bases and J by 5 bases, with 4 bases of the junction left unmatched. Germline loops: CDR1 SGHTS, CDR2 YDEGEE. The CDR3 region is CASSSPTSGRDNEQFF. The DNA for the CDR3 is TGTGCCAGCAGCTCACCGACTAGCGGGAGGGACAATGAGCAGTTCTTC.

This rearrangement joins TRBV4-2 to TRBJ2-1; unclear D gene. V was cut by 0 bases and J by 7 bases, with 4 bases left in between. This CDR3 has 12 amino acids. CDR1 LGHNA and CDR2 YNFKEQ come from the germline V gene. The CDR3 DNA sequence: TGTGCCAGCAGCCAAGAAAGGAATGAGCAGTTCTTC. This translates into CASSQERNEQFF.

The chain joins TRBV12-2 to TRBJ1-4; the table's D call, TRBD1, was not checked against the DNA. TRBV12-2 counts as a pseudogene. The length of the CDR3 is 17 residues. The CDR3 nucleotides read TGTGCAAGTCGCTTCGGGACAGCACTTGCGACTAATGAAAAACTGTTTTTT. Amino acid sequence: CASRFGTALATNEKLFF.

CDR3 residues: CASSLFEFRRQETQYF. The CDR3 DNA sequence: TGTGCCAGCAGCTTGTTCGAATTCCGGAGGCAAGAGACCCAGTACTTC. The chain is built from TRBV5-4 and TRBJ2-5; perhaps TRBD2 as D (5 bases). The CDR3 loop spans 16 amino acids. The V gene lost 1 base and the J gene lost 2 bases, with 15 bases spanning the gap. CDR1 is SGHNT and CDR2 is YYREEE in the germline V gene (reference sequence).

The chain carries TRBV18 and TRBJ2-6; 9 bases map to TRBD1. There are 19 residues in the CDR3. Germline loops: CDR1 KGHSH, CDR2 LQKENI. The trim removed 2 bases at V and 1 base at J, leaving 9 bases unmatched. The CDR3 is CASSPFIGTGSSGANVLTF. CDR3 bases: TGTGCCAGCTCACCATTTATAGGGACAGGGAGTTCTGGGGCCAACGTCCTGACTTTC. Drawing the rest from reference TRBV18 and TRBJ2-6, the complete variable domain is NAGVMQNPRHLVRRRGQEARLRCSPMKGHSHVYWYRQLPEEGLKFMVYLQKENIIDESGMPKERFSAEFPKEGPSILRIQQVVRGDSAAYFCASSPFIGTGSSGANVLTFGAGSRLTVL.

The chain recombines TRBV11-3 with TRBJ2-1; D is unclear. The germline CDR1 and CDR2 sequences are SGHNT and YENEEA. CDR3 size: 11 residues. Deletions cut 1 base from V and 15 bases from J, with 10 bases between. DNA of the CDR3: TGTGCCAGCAGCTTAGGCCTAGGTCCGTTCTTC. Translation gives CASSLGLGPFF.

V usage is TRBV28 and J usage is TRBJ2-1, with TRBD2 identical over 9 bases. The J segment lost 6 bases and the V segment lost 4 bases, leaving 10 bases of the junction unmatched. The CDR3 is made up of 16 amino acids. The V gene's germline CDR1 is MDHEN and CDR2 SYDVKM. For the CDR3, the DNA is TGTGCCAGCAGTTCGATCAGGACTAGCGCTGGCAATGAGCAGTTCTTC. This encodes CASSSIRTSAGNEQFF.

The chain links TRBV5-4 to TRBJ2-5, with 8 bases aligning to TRBD1. The end of the DNA fits TRBJ2-7 better, so the J call may be wrong. CDR3 size: 15 residues. CDR1 is SGHNT, CDR2 YYREEE, per germline (reference sequence). The CDR3 protein is CASSLGVGQGSEQYF. CDR3 nucleotides: TGTGCCAGCAGCTTGGGAGTCGGACAGGGATCCGAGCAGTACTTC.

V is TRBV10-3 and J is TRBJ2-1; D may match TRBD1 or TRBD2 (5 bases each). CDR3 size: 15 residues. Germline V gives CDR1 ENHRY, CDR2 SYGVKD. V was shortened by 3 bases and J by 4 bases, with 13 bases between the two germline ends. The CDR3 reads CAISEITGGYNEQFF. Written as DNA, the CDR3 is TGTGCCATCAGTGAAATAACAGGAGGTTACAATGAGCAGTTCTTC.

CDR3 nucleotides: TGTGCCAGCAGCGCCAGATGGAGCGCTGGAAACACCATATATTTT. Encoded protein: CASSARWSAGNTIYF. The rearrangement joins TRBV9 to TRBJ1-3; D not resolved. Germline V gives CDR1 SGDLS, CDR2 YYNGEE. The CDR3 is 15 amino acids. V was pared by 3 bases and J by 2 bases, with 12 bases between.

For this clone: Relative to the germline gene, one junction end is altered; a read error may explain this. The chain employs TRBV6-5 and TRBJ2-7; a weak D match, TRBD1 (5 bases). This CDR3 has 11 amino acids. Looked up from germline, CDR1 is MNHEY and CDR2 is SVGAGI. CDR3 region: CASSDVGAVTF. Written as DNA, the CDR3 is TGTGCCAGCAGTGACGTAGGGGCGGTTACCTTC.